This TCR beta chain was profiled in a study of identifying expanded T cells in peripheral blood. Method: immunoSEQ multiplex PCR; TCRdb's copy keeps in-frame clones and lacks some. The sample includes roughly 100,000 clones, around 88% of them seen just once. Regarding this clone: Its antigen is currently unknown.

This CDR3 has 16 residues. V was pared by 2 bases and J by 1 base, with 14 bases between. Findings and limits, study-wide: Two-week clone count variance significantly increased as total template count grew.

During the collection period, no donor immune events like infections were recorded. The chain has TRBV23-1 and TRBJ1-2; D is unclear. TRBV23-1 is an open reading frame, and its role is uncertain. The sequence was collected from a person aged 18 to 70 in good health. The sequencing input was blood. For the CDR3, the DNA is TGCGCCAGCAGTCAAAGCCCGGCCCTCCTTAACTATGGCTACACCTTC. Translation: CASSQSPALLNYGYTF.